The rows below give T cell receptor beta chains drawn from one sample of a study of T cell responses to AZD1222 COVID-19 vaccine. Libraries were prepared by immunoSEQ multiplex PCR; TCRdb keeps only in-frame clonotypes and omits some of them. The sample has about 140,000 clones, roughly 89% seen once. Source: peripheral blood, taken on day 0 of AZD1222 vaccination. The receptor set was obtained from an adult in good health. Each CDR3 is given with its conserved first and last residue. Fields, in order: V gene, CDR3 protein.

>TRBV3-1/TRBV3-2
CASSLIAGGSSSYEQYF
>TRBV7-2
CASSSPRGGAPSGSYEQYF
>TRBV13
CASSPSGTTDTQYF
>TRBV6-2/TRBV6-3
CASSDEHGDLNYGYTF
>TRBV3-1/TRBV3-2
CASSSWTSGNSETQYF
>TRBV11-2
CASSSLGQPYGYTF
>TRBV29-1
CSVDSPGGGETQYF
>TRBV7-9
CASSPRIRQGARYGYTF
>TRBV25-1
CASSLTQISRNTGELFF
>TRBV9
CASSDQNTQYF
>TRBV5-1
CASSFAAGTGLRVNEQFF
>TRBV4-3
CASSQGLPAGELFF
>TRBV19
CASSNPGGQETQYF
>TRBV28
CASRPSGTGYNEQFF